These T cell receptor beta chains were read from a single sample in a study of blood T cell repertoires in COVID-19. Here immunoSEQ multiplex PCR was the method, and the copy in TCRdb shows in-frame clones only, minus some. In the table there are about 140,000 clones, around 83% of which are singletons. The sample taken for sequencing was peripheral blood. Receptors were obtained from an older woman with acute or convalescent COVID-19. Both conserved end residues are part of each CDR3. Each record gives: J gene, V gene, D gene, clone size, CDR3 protein, CDR3 DNA. A D gene is named only where the DNA matches it firmly. Expanded clones get a size class; other rows say once, few or many, or leave the size out.

j_gene: TRBJ2-7
v_gene: TRBV27
d_gene: TRBD2
abundance: NA
CDR3aa: CASSFARGAYEQYF
CDR3nt: TGTGCCAGCAGTTTTGCCCGGGGGGCCTACGAGCAGTACTTC

j_gene: TRBJ2-2
v_gene: TRBV5-5
d_gene: NA
abundance: NA
CDR3aa: CASSYTGSGELFF
CDR3nt: TGTGCCAGCAGCTACACAGGGTCCGGGGAGCTGTTTTTT

j_gene: TRBJ2-5
v_gene: TRBV7-9
d_gene: TRBD2
abundance: NA
CDR3aa: CASSPGLAGARGRETQYF
CDR3nt: TGTGCCAGCAGCCCGGGACTAGCGGGGGCTCGTGGGAGGGAGACCCAGTACTTC

j_gene: TRBJ1-1
v_gene: TRBV5-1
d_gene: NA
abundance: NA
CDR3aa: CASSLSQNTEAFF
CDR3nt: TGCGCCAGCAGCTTGTCCCAGAACACTGAAGCTTTCTTT

j_gene: TRBJ2-1
v_gene: TRBV5-4
d_gene: NA
abundance: NA
CDR3aa: CASGRNEQFF
CDR3nt: TGTGCCAGCGGGAGGAATGAGCAGTTCTTC

j_gene: TRBJ1-2
v_gene: TRBV2
d_gene: NA
abundance: NA
CDR3aa: CASSEAPGGGYTF
CDR3nt: TGTGCCAGCAGTGAAGCGCCGGGGGGCGGCTACACCTTC

j_gene: TRBJ2-7
v_gene: TRBV7-9
d_gene: NA
abundance: NA
CDR3aa: CASSLGTATYEQYF
CDR3nt: TGTGCCAGCAGCTTAGGAACTGCAACCTACGAGCAGTACTTC

j_gene: TRBJ1-5
v_gene: TRBV19
d_gene: TRBD1
abundance: NA
CDR3aa: CASSGDRGGSQPQHF
CDR3nt: TGTGCCAGTAGTGGGGACAGGGGCGGGAGTCAGCCCCAGCATTTT

j_gene: TRBJ1-2
v_gene: TRBV7-6
d_gene: NA
abundance: NA
CDR3aa: CASSLVPYGGKANYGYTF
CDR3nt: TGTGCCAGCAGCTTAGTGCCCTACGGGGGGAAAGCTAACTATGGCTACACCTTC

j_gene: TRBJ2-4
v_gene: TRBV9
d_gene: TRBD1
abundance: NA
CDR3aa: CASSAGQGAAENIQYF
CDR3nt: TGTGCCAGCAGCGCCGGACAGGGGGCTGCGGAAAACATTCAGTACTTC

j_gene: TRBJ1-1
v_gene: TRBV3-1/TRBV3-2
d_gene: NA
abundance: NA
CDR3aa: CASSREGQVKTEAFF
CDR3nt: TGTGCCAGCAGCCGGGAGGGGCAGGTGAAAACTGAAGCTTTCTTT

j_gene: TRBJ2-7
v_gene: TRBV28
d_gene: TRBD2
abundance: once
CDR3aa: CASSSPGGPYEQYF
CDR3nt: TGTGCCAGCAGTTCGCCGGGGGGGCCCTACGAGCAGTACTTC

j_gene: TRBJ2-1
v_gene: TRBV5-6
d_gene: NA
abundance: NA
CDR3aa: CASSRGRVGEQFF
CDR3nt: TGTGCCAGCAGCCGGGGTCGGGTCGGTGAGCAGTTCTTC

j_gene: TRBJ2-2
v_gene: TRBV24-1
d_gene: NA
abundance: NA
CDR3aa: CATSDPSNTGELFF
CDR3nt: TGTGCCACCAGTGATCCCTCTAACACCGGGGAGCTGTTTTTT

j_gene: TRBJ2-7
v_gene: TRBV18
d_gene: TRBD1
abundance: NA
CDR3aa: CASSPGQSYEQYF
CDR3nt: TGTGCCAGCTCCCCGGGACAGAGCTACGAGCAGTACTTC

j_gene: TRBJ2-7
v_gene: TRBV28
d_gene: TRBD2
abundance: NA
CDR3aa: CASSLATSGGGEQYF
CDR3nt: TGTGCCAGCAGTTTGGCGACTAGCGGGGGTGGCGAGCAGTACTTC

j_gene: TRBJ2-1
v_gene: TRBV6-4
d_gene: NA
abundance: NA
CDR3aa: CASSVARVPYNEQFF
CDR3nt: TGTGCCAGCAGTGTAGCCAGGGTCCCCTACAATGAGCAGTTCTTC

j_gene: TRBJ2-7
v_gene: TRBV7-9
d_gene: TRBD1
abundance: NA
CDR3aa: CASSFGQVYEQYF
CDR3nt: TGTGCCAGCAGCTTTGGACAGGTATACGAGCAGTACTTC

j_gene: TRBJ2-3
v_gene: TRBV28
d_gene: TRBD2
abundance: NA
CDR3aa: CASGGGETDTQYF
CDR3nt: TGTGCCAGTGGCGGGGGGGAGACAGATACGCAGTATTTT

j_gene: TRBJ1-4
v_gene: TRBV7-9
d_gene: NA
abundance: once
CDR3aa: CASKRPRAEKLFF
CDR3nt: TGTGCCAGCAAGAGGCCCAGGGCTGAAAAACTGTTTTTT

j_gene: TRBJ1-2
v_gene: TRBV30
d_gene: TRBD1
abundance: NA
CDR3aa: CAWSVTGTGAYGYTF
CDR3nt: TGTGCCTGGAGTGTTACCGGGACAGGCGCGTATGGCTACACCTTC

j_gene: TRBJ1-3
v_gene: TRBV5-1
d_gene: TRBD1
abundance: once
CDR3aa: CASTLTGSGNTIYF
CDR3nt: TGCGCCAGCACATTGACAGGGTCTGGAAACACCATATATTTT

j_gene: TRBJ1-1
v_gene: TRBV6-5
d_gene: NA
abundance: NA
CDR3aa: CASSITGDTEAFF
CDR3nt: TGTGCCAGCAGTATTACAGGTGACACTGAAGCTTTCTTT

j_gene: TRBJ2-3
v_gene: TRBV27
d_gene: TRBD2
abundance: NA
CDR3aa: CASSFSERGGTDTQYF
CDR3nt: TGTGCCAGCAGTTTCAGCGAGCGGGGGGGCACAGATACGCAGTATTTT

j_gene: TRBJ1-2
v_gene: TRBV5-4
d_gene: TRBD1
abundance: NA
CDR3aa: CASSSRGTVNYGYTF
CDR3nt: TGTGCCAGCAGCTCGCGTGGGACAGTTAACTATGGCTACACCTTC

j_gene: TRBJ2-2
v_gene: TRBV7-3
d_gene: TRBD1
abundance: NA
CDR3aa: CASKGTGGSSGELFF
CDR3nt: TGTGCCAGCAAGGGGACAGGGGGCTCGTCCGGGGAGCTGTTTTTT

j_gene: TRBJ2-7
v_gene: TRBV30
d_gene: TRBD1
abundance: NA
CDR3aa: CAWGDRGGSYEQYF
CDR3nt: TGTGCCTGGGGAGACAGGGGAGGTTCCTACGAGCAGTACTTC

j_gene: TRBJ1-1
v_gene: TRBV5-6
d_gene: NA
abundance: NA
CDR3aa: CASSFQRVEAFF
CDR3nt: TGTGCCAGCAGCTTCCAACGGGTCGAAGCTTTCTTT